This T cell receptor beta chain stems from a study of blood T cell repertoires in COVID-19. Overall study: T cells, B-cell-depleted T cells, or PBMCs provided the cDNA or gDNA that served as material.

The table came from immunoSEQ multiplex PCR; TCRdb's copy has only in-frame clones and leaves some out. The data hold 150,000 to 200,000 clones, with around 76% observed a single time. Sequencing was done on a sample of PBMCs or T cells enriched from blood (not recorded which). This clonotype originated in a woman in her fifties or sixties with acute COVID-19.

CDR3 protein: CASSIGGAGNEKLFF. CDR3 coding DNA: TGTGCCAGCAGCATCGGAGGGGCGGGGAACGAAAAACTGTTTTTT. The chain joins TRBV7-9 to TRBJ1-4; D may be TRBD1 (5 bases). The germline CDR1 and CDR2 sequences are SEHNR and FQNEAQ (reference sequence). This CDR3 contains 15 residues. Trimming shortened V by 5 bases and J by 8 bases, and 18 bases separated the two germline ends.